The 3 T cell receptor beta chains below come from one sample, sequenced in a study of blood T cell repertoires in COVID-19 (TCRdb year 2020). Receptors were amplified or captured by the immunoSEQ multiplex PCR assay. TCRdb limited this immuneACCESS table to in-frame rearrangements with V and J called. A share of clones is missing; checked studies link under half to unresolved V genes, and the rest is unexplained. Within this sample are around 270,000 clones, with around four fifths of them counted one time only. Of the sample, 4.2% is held by the ten largest clones. Sequencing was done on a sample of peripheral blood. The receptors here all came from a man between 60 and 70 years old with acute or convalescent COVID-19.

The genes are TRBV4-2 and TRBJ1-4, with TRBD1 matching over 8 bases. Germline V gene sequence: CDR1 LGHNA, CDR2 YNFKEQ. This CDR3 has 14 amino acids. With V trimmed by 4 bases and J by 8 bases, 6 bases remained unmatched. CDR3 DNA sequence: TGTGCCAGCAGCCCCGGACAGGGATGGGAAAAACTGTTTTTT. Protein: CASSPGQGWEKLFF.

The gene calls are TRBV2 and TRBJ2-7; 11 positions agree with TRBD2. The CDR3 runs 14 residues. The V gene end was trimmed by 5 bases and the J gene end by 5 bases; junction bases not matched to a gene: 5. Looked up from germline, CDR1 is SNHLY and CDR2 is FYNNEI. The CDR3 DNA sequence: TGTGCCAGCAGTAATAGCGGGGGGGCCAACGAGCAGTACTTC. Translation: CASSNSGGANEQYF.

This rearrangement joins TRBV3-1 (or the pseudogene TRBV3-2) to TRBJ1-5; D is possibly TRBD1 (5 bases). Germline V CDR1 and CDR2: LGHDT, YNNKEL (reference sequence). CDR3 length: 16 residues. V lost 4 bases and J 6 bases, leaving 19 bases between the germline ends. DNA for the CDR3: TGTGCCAGCAGCCCCAGTGGGGCAGGAGGGAGTCAGCCCCAGCATTTT. Protein: CASSPSGAGGSQPQHF.